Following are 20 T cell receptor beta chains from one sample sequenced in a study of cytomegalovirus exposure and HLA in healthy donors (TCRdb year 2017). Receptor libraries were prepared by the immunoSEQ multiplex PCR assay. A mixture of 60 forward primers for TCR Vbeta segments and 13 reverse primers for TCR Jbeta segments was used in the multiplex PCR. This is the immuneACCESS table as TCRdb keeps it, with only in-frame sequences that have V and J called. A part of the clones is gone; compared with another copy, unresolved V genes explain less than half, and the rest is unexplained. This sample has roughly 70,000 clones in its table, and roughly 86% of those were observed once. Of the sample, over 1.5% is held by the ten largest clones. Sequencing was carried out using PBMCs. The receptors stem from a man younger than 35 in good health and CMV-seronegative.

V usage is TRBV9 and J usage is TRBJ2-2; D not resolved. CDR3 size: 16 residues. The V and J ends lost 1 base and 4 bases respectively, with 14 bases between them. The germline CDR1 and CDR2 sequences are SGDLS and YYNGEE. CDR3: CASSVFSSTGTGELFF. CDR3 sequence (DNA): TGTGCCAGCAGCGTATTTTCTTCCACGGGCACCGGGGAGCTGTTTTTT.

This chain's CDR3 is CASSRAGNTGELFF. The DNA for the CDR3 is TGTGCCAGCAGCCGAGCAGGGAACACCGGGGAGCTGTTTTTT. The chain carries TRBV2 and TRBJ2-2; D gene unclear. V was pared by 6 bases and J by 1 base, with 9 bases between. The V gene's germline CDR1 is SNHLY and CDR2 FYNNEI. The CDR3 consists of 14 residues. Full variable domain (remainder filled in from reference TRBV2 and TRBJ2-2): EPEVTQTPSHQVTQMGQEVILRCVPISNHLYFYWYRQILGQKVEFLVSFYNNEISEKSEIFDDQFSVERPDGSNFTLKIRSTKLEDSAMYFCASSRAGNTGELFFGEGSRLTVL.

CDR3 loop: CASSWARGEQYF. The CDR3 bases are TGTGCCAGCAGTTGGGCCAGGGGCGAGCAGTACTTC. The chain carries TRBV28 and TRBJ2-7, with D possibly being TRBD1 (6 bases). This CDR3 has 12 amino acids. Germline CDR1 is MDHEN and CDR2 is SYDVKM. V gave up 4 bases and J gave up 6 bases, with 10 bases separating them.

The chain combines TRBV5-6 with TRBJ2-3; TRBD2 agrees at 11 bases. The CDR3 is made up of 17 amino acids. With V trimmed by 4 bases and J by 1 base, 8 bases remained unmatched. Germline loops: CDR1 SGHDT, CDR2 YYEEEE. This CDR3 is CASSLRLLAGGTDTQYF. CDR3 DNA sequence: TGTGCCAGCAGCCTACGACTACTAGCGGGGGGCACAGATACGCAGTATTTT.

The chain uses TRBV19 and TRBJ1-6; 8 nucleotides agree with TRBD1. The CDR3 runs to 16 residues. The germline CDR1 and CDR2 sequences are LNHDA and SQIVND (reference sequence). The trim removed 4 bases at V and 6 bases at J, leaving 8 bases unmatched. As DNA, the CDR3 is TGTGCCAGTAGTACCCGCGGACAGGGCCTTAATTCACCCCTCCACTTT. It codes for CASSTRGQGLNSPLHF.

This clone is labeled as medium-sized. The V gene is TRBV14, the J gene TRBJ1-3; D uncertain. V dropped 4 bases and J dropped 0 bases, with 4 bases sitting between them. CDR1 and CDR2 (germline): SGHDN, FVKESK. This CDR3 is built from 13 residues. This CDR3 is CASSLNSGNTIYF. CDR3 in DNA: TGTGCCAGCAGCCTCAACTCTGGAAACACCATATATTTT.

This CDR3 reads CSVGSAGGTTGELFF. The CDR3 DNA reads as TGCAGCGTTGGGTCGGCAGGGGGTACCACCGGGGAGCTGTTTTTT. This chain joins TRBV29-1 and TRBJ2-2; 7 bases are a match to TRBD1. There are 15 residues in the CDR3. Germline values: CDR1 SQVTM, CDR2 ANQGSEA. V lost 4 bases, J lost 4 bases, and 9 bases stayed unmatched.

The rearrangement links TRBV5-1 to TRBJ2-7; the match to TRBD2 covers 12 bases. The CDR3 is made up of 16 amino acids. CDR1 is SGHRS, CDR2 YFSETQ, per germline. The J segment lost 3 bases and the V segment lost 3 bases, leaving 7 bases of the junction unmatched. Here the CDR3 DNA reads TGCGCCAGCAGCTCGTCACTAGCGGGAGGCTTCTACGAGCAGTACTTC. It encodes CASSSSLAGGFYEQYF.

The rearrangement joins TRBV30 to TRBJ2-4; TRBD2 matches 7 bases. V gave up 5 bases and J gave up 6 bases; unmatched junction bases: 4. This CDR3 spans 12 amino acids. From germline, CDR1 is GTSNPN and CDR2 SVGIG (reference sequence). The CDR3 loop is CAWGGGVNIQYF. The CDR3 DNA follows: TGTGCCTGGGGTGGGGGGGTAAACATTCAGTACTTC. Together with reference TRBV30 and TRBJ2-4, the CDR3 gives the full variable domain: SQTIHQWPATLVQPVGSPLSLECTVEGTSNPNLYWYRQAAGRGLQLLFYSVGIGQISSEVPQNLSASRPQDRQFILSSKKLLLSDSGFYLCAWGGGVNIQYFGAGTRLSVL.

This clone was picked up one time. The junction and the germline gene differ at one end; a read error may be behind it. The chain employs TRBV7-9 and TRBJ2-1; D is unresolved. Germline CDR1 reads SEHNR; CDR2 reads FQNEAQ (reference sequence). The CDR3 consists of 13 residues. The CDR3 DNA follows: TGTTCCAGCAGCTTCCTTTACGAGGAGAAGCAGTTCTTC. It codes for CSSSFLYEEKQFF.

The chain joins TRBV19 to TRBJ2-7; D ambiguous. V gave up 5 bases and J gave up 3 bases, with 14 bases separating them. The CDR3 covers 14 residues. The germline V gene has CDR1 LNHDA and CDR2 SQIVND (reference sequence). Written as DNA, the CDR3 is TGTGCCAGTAGTGAAGCAGTTGCGGACTACGAGCAGTACTTC. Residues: CASSEAVADYEQYF.

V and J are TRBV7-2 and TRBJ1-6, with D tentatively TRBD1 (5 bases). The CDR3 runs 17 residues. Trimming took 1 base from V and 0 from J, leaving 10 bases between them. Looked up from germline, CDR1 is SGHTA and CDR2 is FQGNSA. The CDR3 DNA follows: TGTGCCAGCAGCTTAGTAGTTCAGGGCTCCTATAATTCACCCCTCCACTTT. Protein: CASSLVVQGSYNSPLHF.

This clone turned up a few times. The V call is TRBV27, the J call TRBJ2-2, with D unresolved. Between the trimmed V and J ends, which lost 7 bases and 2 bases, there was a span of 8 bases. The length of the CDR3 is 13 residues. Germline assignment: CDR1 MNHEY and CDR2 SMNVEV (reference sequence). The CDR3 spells CASKELNTGELFF. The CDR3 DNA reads TGTGCCAGCAAAGAGCTTAACACCGGGGAGCTGTTTTTT.

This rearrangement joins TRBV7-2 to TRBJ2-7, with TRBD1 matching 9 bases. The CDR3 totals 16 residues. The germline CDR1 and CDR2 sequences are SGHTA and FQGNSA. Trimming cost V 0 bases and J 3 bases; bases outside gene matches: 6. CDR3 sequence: CASSLAMGQGFYEQYF. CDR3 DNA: TGTGCCAGCAGCTTAGCGATGGGACAGGGTTTCTACGAGCAGTACTTC.

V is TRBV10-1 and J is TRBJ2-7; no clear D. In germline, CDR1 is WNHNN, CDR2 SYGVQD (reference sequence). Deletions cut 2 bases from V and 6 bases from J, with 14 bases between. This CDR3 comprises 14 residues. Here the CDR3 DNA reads TGCGCCAGCAGTGAGCTCGGAGTGTCCGCCGAGCAGTACTTC. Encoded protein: CASSELGVSAEQYF.

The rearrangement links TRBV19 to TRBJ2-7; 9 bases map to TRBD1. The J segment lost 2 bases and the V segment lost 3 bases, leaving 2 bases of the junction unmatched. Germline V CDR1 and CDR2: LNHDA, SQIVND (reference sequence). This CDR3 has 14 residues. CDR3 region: CASSMRQGAYEQYF. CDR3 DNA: TGTGCCAGTAGTATGAGACAGGGGGCCTACGAGCAGTACTTC.

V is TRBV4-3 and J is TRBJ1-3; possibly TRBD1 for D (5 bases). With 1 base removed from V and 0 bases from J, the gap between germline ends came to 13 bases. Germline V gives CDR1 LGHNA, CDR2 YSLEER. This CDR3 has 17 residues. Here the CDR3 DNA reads TGCGCCAGCAGCCAAGTGCGGGGACCTGACTCTGGAAACACCATATATTTT. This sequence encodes CASSQVRGPDSGNTIYF.

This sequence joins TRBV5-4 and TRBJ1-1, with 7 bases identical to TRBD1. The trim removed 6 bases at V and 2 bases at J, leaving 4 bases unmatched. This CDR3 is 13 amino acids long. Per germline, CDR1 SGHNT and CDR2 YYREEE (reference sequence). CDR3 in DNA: TGTGCCAGCAAGGACAGGAGCAACACTGAAGCTTTCTTT. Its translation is CASKDRSNTEAFF.

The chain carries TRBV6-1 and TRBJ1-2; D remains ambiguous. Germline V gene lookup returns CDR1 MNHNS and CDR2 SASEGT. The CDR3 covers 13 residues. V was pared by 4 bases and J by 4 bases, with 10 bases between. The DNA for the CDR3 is TGTGCCAGCAGTGGCTACGGGATCTATGGCTACACCTTC. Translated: CASSGYGIYGYTF.

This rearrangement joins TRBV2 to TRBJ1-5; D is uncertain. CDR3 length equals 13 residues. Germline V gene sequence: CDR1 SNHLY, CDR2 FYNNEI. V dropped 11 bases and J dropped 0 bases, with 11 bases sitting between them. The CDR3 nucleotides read TGTGCCGGCATGCGGGATAGCAATCAGCCCCAGCATTTT. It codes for CAGMRDSNQPQHF. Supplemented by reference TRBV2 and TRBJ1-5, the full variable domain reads EPEVTQTPSHQVTQMGQEVILRCVPISNHLYFYWYRQILGQKVEFLVSFYNNEISEKSEIFDDQFSVERPDGSNFTLKIRSTKLEDSAMYFCAGMRDSNQPQHFGDGTRLSIL.